The entry that follows covers one T cell receptor beta chain sequence. V was pared by 0 bases and J by 0 bases, with 10 bases between. Looked up from germline, CDR1 is SGHRS and CDR2 is YFSETQ. This CDR3 spans 16 amino acids. Original handling: Amplification of reference gene primers provided the estimated nucleated cell counts. Measured with immunoSEQ multiplex PCR; TCRdb has only the in-frame clones, and not every one. Clonal size and the V and J genes are those of that table, whereas D and trimming came from the DNA. This sample has 60,000 or so clones, with around three quarters found just once. This sample is drawn from a study of blood T cell repertoires in COVID-19.

The chain combines TRBV5-1 with TRBJ1-5; maybe TRBD1 (6 bases). This TCR derives from a man between 60 and 70 years old with acute or convalescent COVID-19. Specimen: peripheral blood. CDR3 protein: CASSLGTDYSNQPQHF. CDR3 nucleotide sequence: TGCGCCAGCAGCTTGGGGACAGATTATAGCAATCAGCCCCAGCATTTT. The variable domain in full, completed from reference TRBV5-1 and TRBJ1-5, reads KAGVTQTPRYLIKTRGQQVTLSCSPISGHRSVSWYQQTPGQGLQFLFEYFSETQRNKGNFPGRFSGRQFSNSRSEMNVSTLELGDSALYLCASSLGTDYSNQPQHFGDGTRLSIL.